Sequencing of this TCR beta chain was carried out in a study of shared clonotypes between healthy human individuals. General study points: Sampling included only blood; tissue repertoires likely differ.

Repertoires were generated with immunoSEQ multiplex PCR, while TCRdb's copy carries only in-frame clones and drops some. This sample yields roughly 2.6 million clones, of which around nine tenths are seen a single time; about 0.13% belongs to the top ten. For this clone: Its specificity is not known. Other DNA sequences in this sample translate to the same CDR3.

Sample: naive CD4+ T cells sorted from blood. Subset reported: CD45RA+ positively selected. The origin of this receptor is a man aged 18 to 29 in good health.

Here the CDR3 reads CASSYSPTDTQYF. CDR3 DNA sequence: TGTGCCAGCAGCTACAGCCCCACAGATACGCAGTATTTT. The J gene is TRBJ2-3, the V gene TRBV9; no firm D call. CDR3 length: 13 residues. CDR1 and CDR2 (germline): SGDLS, YYNGEE. Trimming took off 4 bases at V and 2 bases at J, with 8 bases between the two ends.